The present entry profiles one T cell receptor beta chain with its context. Its specificity is unknown. This clone may be a read error of a much larger clone one base away. Amplification of TCR beta CDR3 regions used RNA as the template. A first-round RT-PCR of the TCR CDR3 used the HTBI primer set. Each CDR3 protein gets one entry after TCRdb re-called the multiplex PCR reads with MiXCR. The table includes around 760,000 distinct CDR3 sequences, approximately 36% detected once. This CDR3 region has 14 residues. The germline V and J ends were trimmed by 5 bases and 7 bases, with 18 bases remaining between them. Germline loops: CDR1 SGHTA, CDR2 FQGNSA. The sample originates from a study of T cells in Graves' hyperthyroidism and ophthalmopathy. General study results and limits: Among clonotypes expanded in thyroid above 0.001, most were also found in blood. Ophthalmopathy onset followed model prediction by a median roughly six months.

Sequencing used blood. The rearrangement uses TRBV7-2 and TRBJ2-7, with D possibly being TRBD1 (6 bases). This sequence originates from a woman aged 35 to 49 with Graves' hyperthyroidism. CDR3 amino acids: CASSVGTQYNEQYF. CDR3 bases: TGTGCCAGCAGCGTCGGGACACAGTACAATGAGCAGTACTTC. Using reference TRBV7-2 and TRBJ2-7 for the parts outside the CDR3, the full variable domain is GAGVSQSPSNKVTEKGKDVELRCDPISGHTALYWYRQSLGQGLEFLIYFQGNSAPDKSGLPSDRFSAERTGGSVSTLTIQRTQQEDSAVYLCASSVGTQYNEQYFGPGTRLTVT.